This TCR beta chain appears in the sequencing data of a study of shared clonotypes between healthy human individuals. Whole-study results and caveats: Incompleteness in sorted-subset sequencing, despite large depth, was shown by rarefaction.

CD8 cells regarded as naive lacked CD45RO, were positively chosen for CCR7, and omitted terminally differentiated effector memory CD45RA+ cells. As concerns this clone: Its antigen remains unknown.

Assay used: immunoSEQ multiplex PCR; TCRdb lists only in-frame clones, some missing. This sample has approximately 1.9 million clones, with 85% to 95% found just once. The germline V and J ends were trimmed by 6 bases and 8 bases, with 13 bases remaining between them. Germline V gene lookup returns CDR1 SQVTM and CDR2 ANQGSEA. The CDR3 totals 12 residues. The chain links TRBV29-1 to TRBJ1-4; D ambiguous. Material for sequencing was naive CD8+ T cells from PBMCs. This receptor was taken from a man younger than 35 in good health. Some clones in this sample may be carry-over from other donors' samples. The chain's CDR3 is CSVLPTGEKLFF. CDR3 nucleotide sequence: TGCAGCGTCCTACCGACTGGGGAAAAACTGTTTTTT.